Presented here are 22 T cell receptor beta chains from one specimen sequenced in a study of cytomegalovirus exposure and HLA in healthy donors. Primers included in the PCR were 60 Vbeta and 13 Jbeta primers. The protocol was immunoSEQ multiplex PCR, while the TCRdb copy is restricted to in-frame clones and leaves out a portion. The sample carries about 150,000 clones, just under 65% recorded once. The sequenced material came from PBMCs. These TCRs come from a woman between 55 and 75 years old in good health and CMV-seropositive.

This sequence joins TRBV5-4 and TRBJ1-3; 9 bases fit TRBD1. Germline CDR1 reads SGHNT; CDR2 reads YYREEE (reference sequence). V lost 3 bases, J lost 1 base, and 5 bases stayed unmatched. This CDR3 is built from 16 residues. In DNA, the CDR3 is TGTGCCAGCAGCTCCCCGACAGGGGGTTCTGGAAACACCATATATTTT. It codes for CASSSPTGGSGNTIYF.

The V call is TRBV5-1, the J call TRBJ2-1; 8 bases map to TRBD2. The CDR3 totals 13 residues. V trimming: 4 bases; J trimming: 5 bases; junction bases outside the gene matches: 2. The V gene's germline CDR1 is SGHRS and CDR2 YFSETQ. The CDR3 bases are TGCGCCAGCAGCCGACTAGCGCACAATGAGCAGTTCTTC. Translated, it gives CASSRLAHNEQFF.

The chain uses TRBV28 and TRBJ2-1; D unclear. This CDR3 contains 14 residues. V was shortened by 7 bases and J by 0 bases, with 10 bases between the two germline ends. Germline values: CDR1 MDHEN, CDR2 SYDVKM. The CDR3 loop is CASTSTASYNEQFF. The CDR3 DNA follows: TGTGCCAGCACCTCCACAGCCTCCTACAATGAGCAGTTCTTC. The full variable domain, in which reference TRBV28 and TRBJ2-1 provide the parts outside the CDR3, is DVKVTQSSRYLVKRTGEKVFLECVQDMDHENMFWYRQDPGLGLRLIYFSYDVKMKEKGDIPEGYSVSREKKERFSLILESASTNQTSMYLCASTSTASYNEQFFGPGTRLTVL.

The J gene is TRBJ2-3, the V gene TRBV6-1; D perhaps matches TRBD1 (6 bases). The CDR3 loop spans 14 amino acids. Per the germline V gene, CDR1 is MNHNS and CDR2 is SASEGT. The V and J ends lost 3 bases and 3 bases respectively, with 10 bases between them. The CDR3, as DNA: TGTGCCAGCAGTGACAGGGGAAGGACAGATACGCAGTATTTT. It encodes CASSDRGRTDTQYF.

The rearrangement uses TRBV7-8 and TRBJ1-1; D gene uncertain. Germline loops: CDR1 SGHVS, CDR2 FQNEAQ. The V gene lost 2 bases and the J gene lost 2 bases, with 6 bases spanning the gap. CDR3 length: 13 residues. The CDR3 loop reads CASSLQANTEAFF. The CDR3 DNA follows: TGTGCCAGCAGCTTACAGGCCAACACTGAAGCTTTCTTT. The entire variable domain, with the rest obtained from reference TRBV7-8 and TRBJ1-1, is as follows: GAGVSQSPRYKVAKRGQDVALRCDPISGHVSLFWYQQALGQGPEFLTYFQNEAQLDKSGLPSDRFFAERPEGSVSTLKIQRTQQEDSAVYLCASSLQANTEAFFGQGTRLTVV.

This clone was observed a single time. J is TRBJ1-3 and V is TRBV7-2, with 7 bases identical to TRBD1. Germline trimming cut 6 bases from V and 2 bases from J; bases unmatched to any gene: 7. The germline V gene encodes CDR1 SGHTA and CDR2 FQGNSA. CDR3 size: 15 residues. The CDR3 here is CASSQPGTAGNTIYF. The CDR3 DNA reads as TGTGCCAGCAGTCAACCCGGGACAGCTGGAAACACCATATATTTT.

V gene TRBV7-2 combines with J gene TRBJ2-3; TRBD1 matches 9 bases. The CDR3 sequence is 17 residues long. The germline V gene encodes CDR1 SGHTA and CDR2 FQGNSA. Losses at the gene ends were 2 bases for V and 0 bases for J; bases not matched to a gene: 6. The CDR3 nucleotides are TGTGCCAGCAGCTTACGACAGGGGGAAATAAGCACAGATACGCAGTATTTT. Translated, it gives CASSLRQGEISTDTQYF.

The CDR3 sequence: CASRKQGAYSNQPQHF. CDR3 bases: TGTGCCAGCAGGAAGCAGGGGGCCTATAGCAATCAGCCCCAGCATTTT. J is TRBJ1-5 and V is TRBV28, with TRBD1 matching over 8 bases. Germline V lookup: CDR1 MDHEN, CDR2 SYDVKM. Unmatched junction bases numbered 7, after V lost 6 bases and J lost 0 bases. The CDR3 length is 16 residues.

The rearrangement uses TRBV4-2 and TRBJ2-5; 8 positions match TRBD1. The V gene's germline CDR1 is LGHNA and CDR2 YNFKEQ. The CDR3 has 14 amino acids. The V and J ends lost 4 bases and 9 bases, in that order; junction bases with no gene match: 10. CDR3 bases: TGTGCCAGCAGCCGCGGACAGGGCAGGGAGGCCCAGTACTTC. Encoded protein: CASSRGQGREAQYF.

The chain carries TRBV9 and TRBJ2-1; possible D gene TRBD1, 5 bases. The CDR3 extends over 14 amino acids. Germline CDR1 reads SGDLS; CDR2 reads YYNGEE. V dropped 6 bases and J dropped 4 bases, with 14 bases sitting between them. This CDR3 reads CASTPLQGYNEQFF. CDR3 coding DNA: TGTGCCAGCACGCCTCTTCAGGGTTACAATGAGCAGTTCTTC.

This clone was observed a single time. The J gene is TRBJ2-2, the V gene TRBV10-3, with 15 bases lining up with TRBD2. The CDR3 contains 17 residues. From germline, CDR1 is ENHRY and CDR2 SYGVKD. Trimming removed 2 bases from V and 4 bases from J; junction bases left unmatched: 2. The CDR3 nucleotides read TGTGCCATCAGTGAGGGACTAGCGGGAGGGGGCACCGGGGAGCTGTTTTTT. This codes for CAISEGLAGGGTGELFF.

The chain carries TRBV6-6 and TRBJ2-7; 7 bases line up with TRBD2. The CDR3 is made up of 14 amino acids. CDR1 and CDR2 (germline): MNHNY, SVGAGI (reference sequence). The junction had 11 bases not matched to a gene; V was cut back by 6 bases and J by 6 bases. The CDR3 here is CASSPGAGVAEQYF. The CDR3 bases are TGTGCCAGCAGCCCCGGGGCGGGAGTGGCCGAGCAGTACTTC.

This chain uses TRBV10-3 with TRBJ2-7; 10 nucleotides align to TRBD2. CDR1 is ENHRY and CDR2 is SYGVKD in the germline V gene. The trim removed 3 bases at V and 5 bases at J, leaving 4 bases unmatched. CDR3 size: 14 residues. The DNA of the CDR3 is TGTGCCATCAGTGACGGGCTAGCGGGAGACGAGCAGTACTTC. Translated, it gives CAISDGLAGDEQYF.

The chain carries TRBV19 and TRBJ1-5, with 11 bases identical to TRBD1. The V and J ends lost 5 bases and 4 bases, in that order; junction bases with no gene match: 4. Per germline, CDR1 LNHDA and CDR2 SQIVND (reference sequence). The CDR3 has 15 amino acids. The CDR3 DNA reads as TGTGCCAGTAGTTGGACAGGGGGCAGGAATCAGCCCCAGCATTTT. Encoded protein: CASSWTGGRNQPQHF.

The chain uses TRBV7-9 and TRBJ1-3, with 9 positions matching TRBD1. V shed 1 base and J 3 bases; nucleotides not matched to a gene: 13. Germline V CDR1 and CDR2: SEHNR, FQNEAQ (reference sequence). This CDR3 has 19 amino acids. The chain's CDR3 is CASSLGTGVEAGDGNTIYF. CDR3 sequence (DNA): TGTGCCAGCAGCTTAGGGACAGGGGTGGAGGCAGGAGATGGAAACACCATATATTTT.

This rearrangement joins TRBV6-5 to TRBJ1-2, with a tentative D call TRBD1 (6 bases). Between the trimmed V and J ends, which lost 6 bases and 2 bases, there was a span of 13 bases. The CDR3 is 14 residues long. In germline, CDR1 is MNHEY, CDR2 SVGAGI. This CDR3 reads CASRSRGSNYGYTF. Here the CDR3 DNA reads TGTGCCAGCAGAAGCAGGGGATCCAACTATGGCTACACCTTC.

This chain links TRBV5-1 with TRBJ2-7; 9 positions agree with TRBD1. There are 12 residues in the CDR3. The germline gives CDR1 SGHRS, CDR2 YFSETQ. V lost 4 bases, J lost 5 bases, and 1 base stayed unmatched. The CDR3 DNA follows: TGCGCCAGCAGCGGGACAGGGCACGAGCAGTACTTC. Amino acids: CASSGTGHEQYF.

This rearrangement joins TRBV4-3 to TRBJ2-5; 9 bases are a match to TRBD1. The CDR3 extends over 15 amino acids. Germline CDR1 is LGHNA and CDR2 is YSLEER. V lost 0 bases, J lost 5 bases, and 4 bases stayed unmatched. The CDR3 loop reads CASSQDTGGFETQYF. The CDR3 DNA follows: TGCGCCAGCAGCCAAGATACAGGGGGCTTTGAGACCCAGTACTTC.

The gene calls are TRBV4-3 and TRBJ1-1; D call uncertain. Germline lookup yields CDR1 LGHNA and CDR2 YSLEER. The V gene lost 2 bases and the J gene lost 5 bases, with 9 bases spanning the gap. This CDR3 comprises 13 residues. CDR3 sequence reads: CASSQMTGTEAFF. The CDR3 nucleotides are TGCGCCAGCAGCCAAATGACCGGGACTGAAGCTTTCTTT.

This clone has a handful of counts. The rearrangement joins TRBV30 to TRBJ1-4; maybe TRBD1 (6 bases). The V gene's germline CDR1 is GTSNPN and CDR2 SVGIG (reference sequence). The CDR3 covers 13 residues. The V gene lost 2 bases and the J gene lost 6 bases, with 10 bases spanning the gap. The CDR3 nucleotides are TGTGCCTGGAGTAGGGGGTGGGATGAAAAACTGTTTTTT. This codes for CAWSRGWDEKLFF.

V usage is TRBV7-2 and J usage is TRBJ2-7; a possible D gene is TRBD2 (6 bases). The germline gives CDR1 SGHTA, CDR2 FQGNSA. The CDR3 is 14 residues long. Trimming took off 5 bases at V and 4 bases at J, with 15 bases between the two ends. CDR3 nucleotide sequence: TGTGCCAGCAGCCCGAATAGCGGTGAATACGAGCAGTACTTC. Residues: CASSPNSGEYEQYF.

V gene TRBV7-2 combines with J gene TRBJ1-5; TRBD1 aligns across 9 bases. J lost 7 bases, V lost 6 bases, and 10 bases had no gene match. This CDR3 is 15 amino acids long. Germline V gene lookup returns CDR1 SGHTA and CDR2 FQGNSA. CDR3 DNA: TGTGCCAGCAGTTATACAGGGGGCGCTGGCCAGCCCCAGCATTTT. It codes for CASSYTGGAGQPQHF.